The 6 T cell receptor beta chains in this list originate from one sample, sequenced in a study of graft-versus-host responses after intestinal transplantation (dated by TCRdb to about 2021). The protocol used for the library was the immunoSEQ multiplex PCR assay. TCRdb carries this immuneACCESS record with in-frame sequences only. Its versions omit some clonotypes, under half of them owing to an unresolved V gene in the studies checked, with the rest unexplained. The sample profile shows over 80,000 clones; 91% of them were found once. About 0.18% of the sample comes from the top ten. The sample's time point label, decoded: cells obtained before transplantation from donor or recipient. The antigens of these receptors remain unknown. Sequenced here: unstimulated CD4+ T cells sorted from spleen or lymph node cells, sampled before transplant. These receptors all stem from a human donor who was the organ donor for an intestinal transplant.

This clone was detected once. As DNA, the CDR3 is TGTGCCAGCAGCCAAGTTGGGACAGGGGGTTTCTTCTATGGCTACACCTTC. Translated: CASSQVGTGGFFYGYTF. The rearrangement joins TRBV4-2 to TRBJ1-2, with 11 bases identical to TRBD1. There are 17 residues in the CDR3. In germline, CDR1 is LGHNA, CDR2 YNFKEQ. V dropped 1 base and J dropped 4; count of bases not matched to a gene: 8.

This sequence joins TRBV25-1 and TRBJ1-4; D not certain. V lost 2 bases and J 7 bases, leaving 11 bases between the germline ends. The CDR3 contains 14 residues. The germline CDR1 and CDR2 sequences are MGHDK and SYGVNS. The CDR3 DNA sequence: TGTGCCAGCAGTGAACCGGGGTGGACTGAAAAACTGTTTTTT. Protein product: CASSEPGWTEKLFF.

The chain has TRBV4-2 and TRBJ2-2, with D perhaps TRBD1 (6 bases). From germline, CDR1 is LGHNA and CDR2 YNFKEQ. V was clipped by 1 base and J by 3 bases, with 9 bases between them. The CDR3 consists of 15 residues. The DNA of the CDR3 is TGTGCCAGCAGCCAAGTTCAGGGGTACACCGGGGAGCTGTTTTTT. Translated: CASSQVQGYTGELFF.

CDR3 protein: CASSMRTGGGTDTQYF. CDR3 DNA sequence: TGCGCCAGCAGCATGAGGACAGGGGGAGGAACAGATACGCAGTATTTT. V and J are TRBV5-1 and TRBJ2-3; 10 bases are a match to TRBD1. The germline CDR1 and CDR2 sequences are SGHRS and YFSETQ. The CDR3 runs 16 residues. J gave up 3 bases and V 4 bases, and 8 bases lay outside the gene matches. Together with reference TRBV5-1 and TRBJ2-3, the CDR3 gives the full variable domain: KAGVTQTPRYLIKTRGQQVTLSCSPISGHRSVSWYQQTPGQGLQFLFEYFSETQRNKGNFPGRFSGRQFSNSRSEMNVSTLELGDSALYLCASSMRTGGGTDTQYFGPGTRLTVL.

The chain is built from TRBV2 and TRBJ2-1; 10 nucleotides agree with TRBD2. The V and J ends lost 5 bases and 9 bases, in that order; junction bases with no gene match: 7. CDR1 is SNHLY and CDR2 is FYNNEI in the germline V gene. The CDR3 contains 14 residues. The CDR3 loop is CASSSLAGAGEQFF. The DNA of the CDR3 is TGTGCCAGCAGTTCCCTAGCGGGGGCTGGTGAGCAGTTCTTC.

This clone is a singleton in its sample. The chain carries TRBV15 and TRBJ1-2, with D maybe TRBD1 (6 bases). V was trimmed by 9 bases and J by 4 bases, leaving 15 bases between them. This CDR3 has 13 residues. In germline, CDR1 is LNHNV, CDR2 YYDKDF (reference sequence). This chain's CDR3 is CATRRTDSYGYTF. The CDR3 DNA sequence: TGTGCCACTCGGAGGACAGACTCCTATGGCTACACCTTC.